This TCR beta chain was captured by sequencing in a study of cytomegalovirus exposure and HLA in healthy donors. Amplification used 60 Vbeta primers and 13 Jbeta primers. Clones were sequenced by immunoSEQ multiplex PCR, and TCRdb holds only the in-frame ones, with some missing. The profile shows about 98,000 clones, roughly 70% of them singletons. The germline CDR1 and CDR2 sequences are MRHNA and SNTAGT. Between the trimmed V and J ends, which lost 6 bases and 0 bases, there was a span of 11 bases. The CDR3 sequence is 14 residues long. Regarding this clone: Possible read error: a much larger clone is one base away.

The source is a man aged 50 to 60 in good health and CMV-seronegative. The chain links TRBV6-4 to TRBJ1-1, with D possibly being TRBD1 (6 bases). Material for sequencing was PBMCs. The CDR3 nucleotides read TGTGCCAGCAGGAAACAGGGAATGAACACTGAAGCTTTCTTT. This sequence encodes CASRKQGMNTEAFF.